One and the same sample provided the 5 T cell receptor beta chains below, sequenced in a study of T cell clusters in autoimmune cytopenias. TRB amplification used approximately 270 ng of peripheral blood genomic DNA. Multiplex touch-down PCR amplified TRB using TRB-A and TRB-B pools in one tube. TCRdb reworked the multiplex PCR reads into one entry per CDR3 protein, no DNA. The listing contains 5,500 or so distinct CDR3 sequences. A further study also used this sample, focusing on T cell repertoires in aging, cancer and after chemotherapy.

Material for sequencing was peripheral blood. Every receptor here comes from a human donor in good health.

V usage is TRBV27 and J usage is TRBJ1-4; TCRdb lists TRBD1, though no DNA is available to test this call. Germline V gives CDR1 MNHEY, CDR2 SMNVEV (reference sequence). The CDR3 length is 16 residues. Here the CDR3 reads CASRRDRGRANEKLFF.

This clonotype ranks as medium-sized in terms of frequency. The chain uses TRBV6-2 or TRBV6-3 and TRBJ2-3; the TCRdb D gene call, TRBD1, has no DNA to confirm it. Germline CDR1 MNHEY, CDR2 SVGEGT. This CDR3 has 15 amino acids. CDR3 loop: CASSSDPGSADTQYF.

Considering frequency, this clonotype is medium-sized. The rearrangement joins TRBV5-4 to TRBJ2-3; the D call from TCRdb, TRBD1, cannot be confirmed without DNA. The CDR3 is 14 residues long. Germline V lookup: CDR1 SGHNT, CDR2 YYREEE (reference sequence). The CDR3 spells CASSLERGADTQYF.

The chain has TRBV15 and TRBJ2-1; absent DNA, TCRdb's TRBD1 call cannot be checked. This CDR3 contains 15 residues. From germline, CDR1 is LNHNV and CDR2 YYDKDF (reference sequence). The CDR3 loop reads CATGRGASSYNEQFF. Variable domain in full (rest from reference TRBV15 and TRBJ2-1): DAMVIQNPRYQVTQFGKPVTLSCSQTLNHNVMYWYQQKSSQAPKLLFHYYDKDFNNEADTPDNFQSRRPNTSFCFLDIRSPGLGDTAMYLCATGRGASSYNEQFFGPGTRLTVL.

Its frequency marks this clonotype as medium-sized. The CDR3 protein is CASSYGGGFNYGYTF. The rearrangement uses TRBV6-5 and TRBJ1-2; TCRdb's D call of TRBD1 is untestable without DNA. The V gene's germline CDR1 is MNHEY and CDR2 SVGAGI. CDR3 size: 15 residues.